Listed here are 19 T cell receptor beta chains from one sample, sequenced in a study of cytomegalovirus exposure and HLA in healthy donors. The PCR employed 60 Vbeta primers together with 13 Jbeta primers. Assay used: immunoSEQ multiplex PCR; TCRdb lists only in-frame clones, some missing. The table lists 100,000 to 150,000 clones, around 73% of them singletons. Sequenced sample: PBMCs. The receptors originated from a man in his fifties or sixties in good health and CMV-seropositive.

V usage is TRBV6-5 and J usage is TRBJ2-1, with D possibly matching TRBD2 (5 bases). Trimming took 5 bases from V and 4 from J, leaving 9 bases between them. Per germline, CDR1 MNHEY and CDR2 SVGAGI. The CDR3 runs 13 residues. The CDR3 is CASSATGYNEQFF. In DNA form, the CDR3 reads TGTGCCAGCAGTGCTACGGGGTACAATGAGCAGTTCTTC.

The J gene is TRBJ2-5, the V gene TRBV5-1, with 7 bases aligning to TRBD1. The CDR3 sequence is 15 residues long. Germline-derived CDR1 and CDR2 are SGHRS and YFSETQ. V shed 4 bases and J 0 bases; nucleotides not matched to a gene: 6. The CDR3 DNA sequence: TGCGCCAGCAGCGCCGGACAGGCTAACCAAGAGACCCAGTACTTC. This gives the protein CASSAGQANQETQYF.

The genes are TRBV5-1 and TRBJ1-2; no clear D gene. The V and J ends lost 4 bases and 0 bases respectively, with 7 bases between them. CDR1 is SGHRS, CDR2 YFSETQ, per germline. This CDR3 contains 13 residues. The CDR3 DNA is TGCGCCAGCAGCCCCGCGGCTAACTATGGCTACACCTTC. It specifies CASSPAANYGYTF.

V gene TRBV10-3 combines with J gene TRBJ1-6; 7 nucleotides match TRBD1. The CDR3 totals 14 residues. The ends lost 6 bases at V and 13 bases at J; junction bases unmatched: 12. The germline CDR1 and CDR2 sequences are ENHRY and SYGVKD. DNA for the CDR3: TGTGCCATCAGAGGGGATCGACAGGGCCCCCCCCTCCACTTT. Amino acid sequence: CAIRGDRQGPPLHF.

The rearrangement uses TRBV5-8 and TRBJ2-2; 7 nucleotides align to TRBD1. This CDR3 has 14 residues. Trimming cost V 4 bases and J 7 bases; bases outside gene matches: 7. The germline V gene encodes CDR1 SGHTS and CDR2 YDEGEE. The CDR3 nucleotides are TGTGCCAGCAGCCGCGGACAGGCGGGCGGGGAGCTGTTTTTT. Translated, it gives CASSRGQAGGELFF. Filled out from reference TRBV5-8 and TRBJ2-2, the complete variable domain reads EAGVTQSPTHLIKTRGQQATLRCSPISGHTSVYWYQQALGLGLQFLLWYDEGEERNRGNFPPRFSGRQFPNYSSELNVNALELEDSALYLCASSRGQAGGELFFGEGSRLTVL.

The V gene is TRBV6-5, the J gene TRBJ1-1; D gene uncertain. Trimming removed 6 bases from V and 5 bases from J, with 13 bases in between. Germline lookup yields CDR1 MNHEY and CDR2 SVGAGI. The CDR3 runs 13 residues. CDR3 DNA: TGTGCCAGCAGCAATCCGGAGGGAACTGAAGCTTTCTTT. Translating it yields CASSNPEGTEAFF.

This clone has a single count. The V call is TRBV19, the J call TRBJ2-5; maybe TRBD1 (6 bases). Trimming removed 3 bases from V and 2 bases from J, with 13 bases in between. The CDR3 covers 15 residues. CDR1 is LNHDA, CDR2 SQIVND, per germline (reference sequence). DNA of the CDR3: TGTGCCAGTAGTATCCGAAACAGGGTGCAAGAGACCCAGTACTTC. It specifies CASSIRNRVQETQYF.

V and J are TRBV5-6 and TRBJ2-5; D remains ambiguous. The CDR3 has 12 amino acids. V was pared by 0 bases and J by 4 bases, with 4 bases between. Germline lookup yields CDR1 SGHDT and CDR2 YYEEEE. CDR3: CASSLASETQYF. The CDR3 DNA follows: TGTGCCAGCAGCTTGGCCTCAGAGACCCAGTACTTC.

The rearrangement uses TRBV9 and TRBJ2-7; D ambiguous. V was trimmed by 0 bases and J by 6 bases, leaving 7 bases between them. Germline-derived CDR1 and CDR2 are SGDLS and YYNGEE. There are 12 residues in the CDR3. CDR3 sequence (DNA): TGTGCCAGCAGCGTAGGAGCCGGCGAGCAGTACTTC. This translates into CASSVGAGEQYF.

This chain joins TRBV19 and TRBJ1-6; 8 bases align to TRBD1. The CDR3 is 15 amino acids. V shed 3 bases, J shed 10 bases, and the junction held 8 bases outside the gene matches. Per germline, CDR1 LNHDA and CDR2 SQIVND (reference sequence). CDR3: CASSIWTGYYSPLHF. CDR3 DNA sequence: TGTGCCAGTAGTATCTGGACAGGGTACTACTCACCCCTCCACTTT.

The chain combines TRBV28 with TRBJ1-2; tentative D call: TRBD1 (6 bases). Trimming took off 2 bases at V and 6 bases at J, with 22 bases between the two ends. Per germline, CDR1 MDHEN and CDR2 SYDVKM. This CDR3 region has 17 residues. In DNA, the CDR3 is TGTGCCAGCAGTTTAGCCGGGACAACCCTTGGGGTTCATGGCTACACCTTC. Its protein is CASSLAGTTLGVHGYTF.

This clone was counted a few times. The V gene is TRBV19, the J gene TRBJ2-3, with D maybe TRBD2 (6 bases). The germline V gene has CDR1 LNHDA and CDR2 SQIVND (reference sequence). The V and J ends lost 5 bases and 1 base respectively, with 16 bases between them. This CDR3 is built from 16 residues. This CDR3 is CASSAIRGGGTDTQYF. CDR3 nucleotides: TGTGCCAGTAGTGCAATAAGAGGAGGGGGCACAGATACGCAGTATTTT. Combining the CDR3 with reference TRBV19 and TRBJ2-3 gives the whole variable domain DGGITQSPKYLFRKEGQNVTLSCEQNLNHDAMYWYRQDPGQGLRLIYYSQIVNDFQKGDIAEGYSVSREKKESFPLTVTSAQKNPTAFYLCASSAIRGGGTDTQYFGPGTRLTVL.

This chain links TRBV15 with TRBJ1-1, with D possibly TRBD1 on 5 matching bases. Trimming pared 0 bases from V and 3 bases from J, leaving 17 bases between. The CDR3 covers 17 residues. The V gene's germline CDR1 is LNHNV and CDR2 YYDKDF (reference sequence). As DNA, the CDR3 is TGTGCCACCAGCAGAGATATCGGGGCGGGAGGGGACACTGAAGCTTTCTTT. It yields the protein CATSRDIGAGGDTEAFF.

A single count supports this clone. At the DNA level, this CDR3 is encoded by other sequences in the same sample as well. This chain uses TRBV5-1 with TRBJ2-3; 14 nucleotides match TRBD2. J was trimmed by 6 bases and V by 4 bases; bases with no gene match: 7. The CDR3 length is 16 residues. Germline V gives CDR1 SGHRS, CDR2 YFSETQ. The CDR3 DNA reads as TGCGCCAGCAGCCTGGGACTAGCGGGGGCGGGGGATACGCAGTATTTT. The encoded protein is CASSLGLAGAGDTQYF.

This chain connects TRBV18 to TRBJ1-5; 9 bases match TRBD1. Trimming took 4 bases from V and 4 from J; bases not matched to a gene: 8. In germline, CDR1 is KGHSH, CDR2 LQKENI. This CDR3 has 16 amino acids. The CDR3 DNA reads as TGTGCCAGCTCACTTACAGGGACAGGGTCAAATCAGCCCCAGCATTTT. Protein sequence: CASSLTGTGSNQPQHF.

The J gene is TRBJ2-2, the V gene TRBV11-1; the match to TRBD2 covers 9 bases. CDR1 is SGHAT and CDR2 is FQDESV in the germline V gene (reference sequence). The length of the CDR3 is 17 residues. V trimming: 2 bases; J trimming: 3 bases; junction bases outside the gene matches: 7. DNA of the CDR3: TGTGCCAGCAGCTTAACAGGGACTAGCCAGGACACCGGGGAGCTGTTTTTT. Translating it yields CASSLTGTSQDTGELFF.

This chain uses TRBV15 with TRBJ2-3; weak D call: TRBD2 (7 bases). The CDR3 totals 17 residues. The V gene lost 1 base and the J gene lost 0 bases, with 14 bases spanning the gap. Germline CDR1 is LNHNV and CDR2 is YYDKDF (reference sequence). CDR3 loop: CATSRGGGDTSTDTQYF. Here the CDR3 DNA reads TGTGCCACCAGCAGAGGAGGGGGGGATACTAGCACAGATACGCAGTATTTT.

The V call is TRBV6-1, the J call TRBJ2-1, with D possibly TRBD1 on 6 matching bases. In germline, CDR1 is MNHNS, CDR2 SASEGT. Trimming left V 7 bases short and J 5 bases short, with 18 bases between. There are 15 residues in the CDR3. DNA for the CDR3: TGTGCCAGCACCCAAAGGTGGGGGCTCCACAATGAGCAGTTCTTC. This sequence encodes CASTQRWGLHNEQFF.

The rearrangement joins TRBV9 to TRBJ2-6; D uncertain. V lost 4 bases and J lost 0, with 8 bases in between. The germline V gene has CDR1 SGDLS and CDR2 YYNGEE. CDR3 length: 15 amino acids. This chain's CDR3 is CASSLQSSGANVLTF. CDR3 bases: TGTGCCAGCAGCTTACAGAGCTCTGGGGCCAACGTCCTGACTTTC. Drawing the rest from reference TRBV9 and TRBJ2-6, the complete variable domain is DSGVTQTPKHLITATGQRVTLRCSPRSGDLSVYWYQQSLDQGLQFLIQYYNGEERAKGNILERFSAQQFPDLHSELNLSSLELGDSALYFCASSLQSSGANVLTFGAGSRLTVL.